The source of this T cell receptor (beta chain) is a study of T-cell reconstitution after alpha-beta-depleted transplantation in children. Preparation of the TCRbeta library involved a method that used unique molecular identifiers. MiXCR, applied by TCRdb to the PCR reads, yields one record per CDR3 protein. The sample consists of 90,000 to 95,000 distinct CDR3 sequences, 12% of them appearing once. This clonotype was seen ten or more times. Germline V CDR1 and CDR2: MNHEY, SVGEGT. V lost 5 bases and J lost 4, with 18 bases in between. This CDR3 spans 16 amino acids. V is TRBV6-2 or TRBV6-3 and J is TRBJ2-1; D tentatively fits TRBD1 or TRBD2 (5 bases each). The clonotype originates from a human donor who donated a stem cell graft to a child with inherited bone marrow failure. This sample comprised PBMCs from the stem cell graft donor, obtained from the stem cell graft. CDR3 region: CASSQGPKLPYNEQFF. The CDR3 nucleotides read TGTGCCAGCAGTCAGGGACCCAAGCTCCCTTACAATGAGCAGTTCTTC.